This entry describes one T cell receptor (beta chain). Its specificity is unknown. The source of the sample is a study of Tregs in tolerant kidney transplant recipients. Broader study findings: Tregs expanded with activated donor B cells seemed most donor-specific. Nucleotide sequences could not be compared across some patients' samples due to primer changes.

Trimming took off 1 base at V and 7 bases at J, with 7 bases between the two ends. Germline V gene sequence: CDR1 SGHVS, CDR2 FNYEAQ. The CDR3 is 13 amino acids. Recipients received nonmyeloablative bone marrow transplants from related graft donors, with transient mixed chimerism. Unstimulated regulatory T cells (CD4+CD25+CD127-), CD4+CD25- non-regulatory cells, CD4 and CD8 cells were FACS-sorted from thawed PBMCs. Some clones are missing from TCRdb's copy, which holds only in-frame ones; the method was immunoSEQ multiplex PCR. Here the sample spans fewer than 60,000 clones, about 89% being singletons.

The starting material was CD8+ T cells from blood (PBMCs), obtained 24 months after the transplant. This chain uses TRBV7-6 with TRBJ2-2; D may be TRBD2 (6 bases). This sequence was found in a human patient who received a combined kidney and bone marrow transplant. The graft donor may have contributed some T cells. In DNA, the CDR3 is TGTGCCAGCAGCTTAGGGCGGGGCGGGGAGCTGTTTTTT. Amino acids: CASSLGRGGELFF.